The present T cell receptor (beta chain) was sequenced within a study of blood T cell repertoires in COVID-19. Using immunoSEQ multiplex PCR, the repertoire was profiled, and TCRdb retains in-frame clones only, with some absent. The table lists roughly 80,000 clones, over 75% of them singletons. Between the trimmed V and J ends, which lost 1 base and 4 bases, there was a span of 5 bases. The CDR3 sequence is 13 residues long. Germline V gene lookup returns CDR1 SGHTA and CDR2 FQGNSA. The TCR comes from a man aged 50-60 years with acute or convalescent COVID-19. Sequenced input: peripheral blood. This chain links TRBV7-2 with TRBJ1-5; D is unclear. In DNA, the CDR3 is TGTGCCAGCAGCTTAGAGGAGAATCAGCCCCAGCATTTT. It encodes CASSLEENQPQHF.